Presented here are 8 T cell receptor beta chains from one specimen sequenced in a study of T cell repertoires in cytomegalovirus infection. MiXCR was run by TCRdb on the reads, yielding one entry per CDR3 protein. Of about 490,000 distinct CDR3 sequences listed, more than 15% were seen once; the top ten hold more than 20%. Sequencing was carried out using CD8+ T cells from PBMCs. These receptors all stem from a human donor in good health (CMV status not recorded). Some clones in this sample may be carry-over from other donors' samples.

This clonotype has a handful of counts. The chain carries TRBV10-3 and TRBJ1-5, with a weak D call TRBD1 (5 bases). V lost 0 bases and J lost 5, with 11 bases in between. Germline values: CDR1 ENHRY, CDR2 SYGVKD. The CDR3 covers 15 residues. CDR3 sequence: CAISESGQGDQPQHF. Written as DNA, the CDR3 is TGTGCCATCAGTGAGTCGGGGCAGGGCGATCAGCCCCAGCATTTT.

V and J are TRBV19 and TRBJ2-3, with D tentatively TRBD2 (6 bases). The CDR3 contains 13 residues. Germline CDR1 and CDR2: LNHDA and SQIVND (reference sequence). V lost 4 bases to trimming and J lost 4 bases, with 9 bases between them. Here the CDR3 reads CASSRGLADTQYF. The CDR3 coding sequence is TGTGCCAGTAGTAGGGGACTTGCAGATACGCAGTATTTT.

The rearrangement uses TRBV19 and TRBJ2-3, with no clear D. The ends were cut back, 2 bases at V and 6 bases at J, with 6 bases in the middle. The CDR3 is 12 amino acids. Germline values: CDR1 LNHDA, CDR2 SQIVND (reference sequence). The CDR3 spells CASSITVDTQYF. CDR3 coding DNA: TGTGCCAGTAGTATAACCGTGGATACGCAGTATTTT.

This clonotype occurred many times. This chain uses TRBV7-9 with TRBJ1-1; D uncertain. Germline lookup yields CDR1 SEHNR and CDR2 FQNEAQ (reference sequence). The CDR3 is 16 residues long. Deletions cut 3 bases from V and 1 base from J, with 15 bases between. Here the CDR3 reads CASSFPHGSSNTEAFF. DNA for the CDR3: TGTGCCAGCAGCTTCCCGCACGGGAGCTCGAACACTGAAGCTTTCTTT. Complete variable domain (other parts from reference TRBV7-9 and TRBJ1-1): DTGVSQNPRHKITKRGQNVTFRCDPISEHNRLYWYRQTLGQGPEFLTYFQNEAQLEKSRLLSDRFSAERPKGSFSTLEIQRTEQGDSAMYLCASSFPHGSSNTEAFFGQGTRLTVV.

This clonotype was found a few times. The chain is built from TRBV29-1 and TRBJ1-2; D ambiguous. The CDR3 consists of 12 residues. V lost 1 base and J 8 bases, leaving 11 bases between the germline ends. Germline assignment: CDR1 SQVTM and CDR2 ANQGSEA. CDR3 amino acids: CSVEGRQDGYTF. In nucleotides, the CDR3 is TGCAGCGTTGAAGGTCGGCAAGACGGCTACACCTTC. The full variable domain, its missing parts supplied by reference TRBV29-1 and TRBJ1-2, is SAVISQKPSRDICQRGTSLTIQCQVDSQVTMMFWYRQQPGQSLTLIATANQGSEATYESGFVIDKFPISRPNLTFSTLTVSNMSPEDSSIYLCSVEGRQDGYTFGSGTRLTVV.

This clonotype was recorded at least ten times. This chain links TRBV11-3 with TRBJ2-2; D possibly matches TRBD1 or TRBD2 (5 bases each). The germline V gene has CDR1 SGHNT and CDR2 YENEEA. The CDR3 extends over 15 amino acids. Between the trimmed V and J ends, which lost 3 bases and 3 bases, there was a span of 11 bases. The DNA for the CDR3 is TGTGCCAGCAGCTTTGGGGGAGCGGACACCGGGGAGCTGTTTTTT. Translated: CASSFGGADTGELFF.

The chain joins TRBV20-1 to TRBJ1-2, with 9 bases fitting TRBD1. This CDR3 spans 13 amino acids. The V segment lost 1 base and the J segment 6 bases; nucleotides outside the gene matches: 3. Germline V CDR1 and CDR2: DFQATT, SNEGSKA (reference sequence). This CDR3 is CSARGQGVDGYTF. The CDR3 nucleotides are TGCAGTGCTAGAGGACAGGGGGTAGATGGCTACACCTTC.

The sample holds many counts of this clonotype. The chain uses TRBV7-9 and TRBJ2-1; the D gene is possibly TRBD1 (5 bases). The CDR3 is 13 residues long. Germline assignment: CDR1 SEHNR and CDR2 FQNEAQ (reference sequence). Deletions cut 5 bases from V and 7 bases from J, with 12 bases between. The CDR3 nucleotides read TGTGCCAGCAGCCCTAGGGGCAGGAATGAGCAGTTCTTC. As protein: CASSPRGRNEQFF.